Shown below are 20 T cell receptor beta chains from a single sample sequenced in a study of CD8+ T cells in alopecia areata. The sequencing template was cDNA reverse transcribed from extracted RNA. The assay was immunoSEQ multiplex PCR, and TCRdb's table has in-frame clones only and misses some. This table holds around 140,000 clones, roughly 50% found once. Sample: CD4+ T cells sorted from blood. The receptors originated from a human donor with alopecia areata.

This clone was counted only a few times. V is TRBV29-1 and J is TRBJ2-2; 7 nucleotides line up with TRBD2. This CDR3 is 14 amino acids long. J was trimmed by 4 bases and V by 3 bases; bases with no gene match: 5. Germline V gives CDR1 SQVTM, CDR2 ANQGSEA. Written as DNA, the CDR3 is TGCAGCGTTGATTGGAGCGGGATCACCGGGGAGCTGTTTTTT. It specifies CSVDWSGITGELFF.

The rearrangement joins TRBV18 to TRBJ2-7, with 7 bases lining up with TRBD2. The CDR3 is 16 amino acids. V gave up 5 bases and J gave up 0 bases; unmatched junction bases: 10. The V gene's germline CDR1 is KGHSH and CDR2 LQKENI. The CDR3: CASSYLPAGSSYEQYF. DNA for the CDR3: TGTGCCAGCTCATACTTACCAGCGGGGAGCTCCTACGAGCAGTACTTC.

The chain employs TRBV29-1 and TRBJ2-1; no firm D call. With 6 bases removed from V and 2 bases from J, the gap between germline ends came to 14 bases. This CDR3 comprises 14 residues. Germline assignment: CDR1 SQVTM and CDR2 ANQGSEA. The CDR3 here is CSVLFKLAYNEQFF. DNA for the CDR3: TGCAGCGTGCTGTTCAAGTTAGCCTACAATGAGCAGTTCTTC.

This chain joins TRBV7-3 and TRBJ1-2; 7 nucleotides match TRBD1. Germline values: CDR1 SGHTA, CDR2 FQGTGA. V was clipped by 5 bases and J by 4 bases; unmatched bases: 10. The CDR3 length is 15 residues. The CDR3 bases are TGTGCCAGCAGCCTCCGGGACAGCAGGACCTATGGCTACACCTTC. Its protein is CASSLRDSRTYGYTF.

The rearrangement uses TRBV2 and TRBJ2-7; 7 bases match TRBD1. Germline lookup yields CDR1 SNHLY and CDR2 FYNNEI. The CDR3 has 14 amino acids. Trimming took 6 bases from V and 1 from J; bases not matched to a gene: 6. The CDR3 sequence: CASSRQGSSYEQYF. The CDR3 DNA reads TGTGCCAGCAGCAGACAGGGATCGTCCTACGAGCAGTACTTC.

The V call is TRBV11-2, the J call TRBJ1-1; D is unresolved. The CDR3 runs 12 residues. Trimming removed 8 bases from V and 1 base from J, with 8 bases in between. Germline V gene lookup returns CDR1 SGHAT and CDR2 FQNNGV. The CDR3 loop reads CASGRRNTEAFF. The CDR3 DNA follows: TGTGCCAGCGGTCGTAGGAACACTGAAGCTTTCTTT.

V is TRBV29-1 and J is TRBJ2-2, with D perhaps matching TRBD1 or TRBD2 (5 bases each). V dropped 5 bases and J dropped 0 bases, with 13 bases sitting between them. CDR3 size: 15 residues. From germline, CDR1 is SQVTM and CDR2 ANQGSEA. CDR3 sequence (DNA): TGCAGCGTTCGATTAGGGACGGCGAACACCGGGGAGCTGTTTTTT. It yields the protein CSVRLGTANTGELFF.

This chain uses TRBV18 with TRBJ1-3; D may be TRBD1 (5 bases). Trimming cost V 3 bases and J 2 bases, with 23 bases left between them. The CDR3 runs to 19 residues. The germline CDR1 and CDR2 sequences are KGHSH and LQKENI. CDR3 residues: CASSPTRPGTARTGNTIYF. The DNA for the CDR3 is TGTGCCAGCTCACCGACTCGCCCCGGGACTGCCCGGACTGGAAACACCATATATTTT.

This chain uses TRBV27 with TRBJ2-7, with D perhaps TRBD2 (7 bases). Germline values: CDR1 MNHEY, CDR2 SMNVEV (reference sequence). This CDR3 spans 15 amino acids. V shed 6 bases and J shed 2 bases, with 17 bases lying between them. The DNA for the CDR3 is TGTGCCAGCAGACCCCTAGGGGGGGCAGCCTACGAGCAGTACTTC. Its translation: CASRPLGGAAYEQYF.

V usage is TRBV6-5 and J usage is TRBJ2-7, with TRBD2 identical over 13 bases. The V gene's germline CDR1 is MNHEY and CDR2 SVGAGI. V lost 5 bases, J lost 6 bases, and 7 bases stayed unmatched. The CDR3 sequence is 15 residues long. In nucleotides, the CDR3 is TGTGCCAGCAGTCCCGGACTAGCGGGAGTTTCCGAGCAGTACTTC. Its translation: CASSPGLAGVSEQYF.

This clone was counted a few times. This chain connects TRBV4-1 to TRBJ1-5; D possibly corresponds to TRBD1 (6 bases). This CDR3 region has 16 residues. With 0 bases removed from V and 4 bases from J, the gap between germline ends came to 13 bases. Germline CDR1 MGHRA, CDR2 YSYEKL. This CDR3 is CASSQDGQGINQPQHF. The CDR3 DNA follows: TGCGCCAGCAGCCAAGACGGGCAGGGGATTAATCAGCCCCAGCATTTT.

The chain is built from TRBV7-3 and TRBJ1-1; 8 positions match TRBD1. The junction had 3 bases not matched to a gene; V was cut back by 5 bases and J by 1 base. This CDR3 has 14 residues. Germline V lookup: CDR1 SGHTA, CDR2 FQGTGA. The CDR3 loop is CASSPGQGNTEAFF. For the CDR3, the DNA is TGTGCCAGCAGCCCAGGACAGGGGAACACTGAAGCTTTCTTT.

The CDR3 spells CASTSAGLAGGTDTQYF. The CDR3 nucleotides read TGTGCCAGCACTTCGGCCGGACTAGCGGGAGGCACAGATACGCAGTATTTT. V usage is TRBV28 and J usage is TRBJ2-3; 13 bases fit TRBD2. CDR3 length equals 17 residues. The germline gives CDR1 MDHEN, CDR2 SYDVKM. The J segment lost 1 base and the V segment lost 7 bases, leaving 8 bases of the junction unmatched.

The sample holds a few counts of this clone. The chain recombines TRBV7-9 with TRBJ2-1; 12 bases fit TRBD2. The CDR3 totals 15 residues. The V gene end was trimmed by 5 bases and the J gene end by 8 bases; junction bases not matched to a gene: 7. Germline CDR1 SEHNR, CDR2 FQNEAQ (reference sequence). This chain's CDR3 is CASSPRTSGNHEQFF. CDR3 in DNA: TGTGCCAGCAGCCCAAGGACTAGCGGGAACCATGAGCAGTTCTTC.

The chain recombines TRBV2 with TRBJ2-1; TRBD2 agrees at 14 bases. This CDR3 has 15 amino acids. J was trimmed by 0 bases and V by 10 bases; bases with no gene match: 2. In germline, CDR1 is SNHLY, CDR2 FYNNEI. The CDR3 region is CATGTSGSSYNEQFF. The CDR3 region has the DNA TGTGCCACCGGGACTAGCGGGAGCTCCTACAATGAGCAGTTCTTC.

This clone was seen more than once but under ten times. V gene TRBV29-1 combines with J gene TRBJ1-2; D not certain. The CDR3 sequence is 11 residues long. Germline CDR1 reads SQVTM; CDR2 reads ANQGSEA. V was clipped by 6 bases and J by 7 bases, with 12 bases between them. CDR3 nucleotide sequence: TGCAGCGTCCGTCAGGAGGTTGGCTACACCTTC. Amino acid sequence: CSVRQEVGYTF.

As to this clone: One end of the junction is discordant with germline, which a read error may explain. The chain carries TRBV6-5 and TRBJ2-1, with 8 positions matching TRBD1. The CDR3 has 13 amino acids. In germline, CDR1 is MNHEY, CDR2 SVGAGI. CDR3 sequence: CASSYPPQGERFF. CDR3 nucleotides: TGTGCCAGCAGTTATCCACCACAGGGGGAGCGGTTCTTC.

This clone has a handful of counts. The V call is TRBV28, the J call TRBJ2-4; 8 bases agree with TRBD2. CDR1 and CDR2 (germline): MDHEN, SYDVKM. Trimming cost V 2 bases and J 7 bases; bases outside gene matches: 13. CDR3 length equals 17 residues. CDR3 sequence (DNA): TGTGCCAGCAGTTTAAGCGCACTTTGGCGGGAGGTTAACATTCAGTACTTC. It specifies CASSLSALWREVNIQYF.

In this sample, this clone turned up a few times. The V gene is TRBV5-1, the J gene TRBJ2-5, with D perhaps given as TRBD1 or TRBD2 (5 bases each). CDR1 SGHRS and CDR2 YFSETQ come from the germline V gene. V dropped 4 bases and J dropped 3 bases, with 16 bases sitting between them. The CDR3 consists of 15 residues. In DNA, the CDR3 is TGCGCCAGCAGCAGCCAGGGACGGCACGAAGAGACCCAGTACTTC. This encodes CASSSQGRHEETQYF.

This clone appeared a few times. The V call is TRBV7-9, the J call TRBJ2-3; D is uncertain. This CDR3 is built from 13 residues. Germline-derived CDR1 and CDR2 are SEHNR and FQNEAQ (reference sequence). Trimming pared 6 bases from V and 6 bases from J, leaving 13 bases between. CDR3 in DNA: TGTGCCAGCAGAGGACCTTTCGGTGATACGCAGTATTTT. As protein: CASRGPFGDTQYF.